The 12 T cell receptor beta chains reported below all come from one sample, sequenced in a study of T cell changes during pregnancy in multiple sclerosis. Assay: immunoSEQ multiplex PCR; the TCRdb copy retains only in-frame clones and omits some. The profile shows 70,000 to 80,000 clones, roughly 94% of them singletons. Material: peripheral blood, obtained in the third trimester of pregnancy. The receptors come from a female donor with multiple sclerosis, enrolled in a pregnancy study.

V gene TRBV14 combines with J gene TRBJ2-1; maybe TRBD1 (6 bases). CDR3 size: 15 residues. The V end was cut by 4 bases, the J end by 8 bases, with 18 bases between. The germline CDR1 and CDR2 sequences are SGHDN and FVKESK. The CDR3 coding sequence is TGTGCCAGCAGCCCACAGGGCCCAGGTTGGGATGAGCAGTTCTTC. It specifies CASSPQGPGWDEQFF.

The chain combines TRBV30 with TRBJ2-7, with TRBD2 as a possible D gene (6 bases). This CDR3 has 13 residues. Deletions cut 3 bases from V and 9 bases from J, with 18 bases between. CDR1 and CDR2 (germline): GTSNPN, SVGIG (reference sequence). This CDR3 reads CAWSLGPGVVQYF. In nucleotides, the CDR3 is TGTGCCTGGAGCCTCGGGCCGGGGGTCGTGCAGTACTTC. Combining the CDR3 with reference TRBV30 and TRBJ2-7 gives the whole variable domain SQTIHQWPATLVQPVGSPLSLECTVEGTSNPNLYWYRQAAGRGLQLLFYSVGIGQISSEVPQNLSASRPQDRQFILSSKKLLLSDSGFYLCAWSLGPGVVQYFGPGTRLTVT.

The chain is built from TRBV4-1 and TRBJ2-2; D remains unclear. The germline V and J ends were trimmed by 0 bases and 4 bases, with 18 bases remaining between them. Germline V gene sequence: CDR1 MGHRA, CDR2 YSYEKL. The CDR3 length is 18 residues. The CDR3 loop reads CASSQENSGWSGTGELFF. The CDR3 nucleotides are TGCGCCAGCAGCCAAGAGAATAGTGGATGGTCGGGCACCGGGGAGCTGTTTTTT.

This chain joins TRBV5-5 and TRBJ2-2; 7 bases map to TRBD1. The germline CDR1 and CDR2 sequences are SGHKS and YYEKEE (reference sequence). The CDR3 runs 14 residues. V gave up 3 bases and J gave up 5 bases; unmatched junction bases: 4. The DNA of the CDR3 is TGTGCCAGCAGCTGGGACAGAAGTACCGGGGAGCTGTTTTTT. It specifies CASSWDRSTGELFF.

V usage is TRBV19 and J usage is TRBJ1-1, with 11 bases aligning to TRBD1. Germline V gene data show CDR1 as LNHDA and CDR2 as SQIVND (reference sequence). The CDR3 contains 17 residues. J lost 5 bases, V lost 4 bases, and 12 bases had no gene match. The CDR3 DNA reads as TGTGCCAGTAGTACACCCTCGGACAGGGGGCGGAGGACTGAAGCTTTCTTT. Translating it yields CASSTPSDRGRRTEAFF.

The count of this clone is one. This rearrangement joins TRBV5-4 to TRBJ2-5; TRBD1 matches at 9 bases. The germline V gene encodes CDR1 SGHNT and CDR2 YYREEE (reference sequence). The CDR3 loop spans 15 amino acids. After removal of 4 bases from V and 4 bases from J, the junction contained 8 bases not matched to a gene. CDR3 nucleotides: TGTGCCAGCAGCCCGGGACAGGGAATCTCAGAGACCCAGTACTTC. Protein product: CASSPGQGISETQYF.

The chain recombines TRBV6-6 with TRBJ1-1; 7 nucleotides match TRBD1. J lost 10 bases, V lost 5 bases, and 7 bases had no gene match. This CDR3 has 12 residues. The germline V gene has CDR1 MNHNY and CDR2 SVGAGI (reference sequence). CDR3 region: CASSTGQIVAFF. The CDR3, as DNA: TGTGCCAGCAGTACGGGACAGATTGTAGCTTTCTTT.

The chain is built from TRBV12-5 and TRBJ1-1; 8 bases align to TRBD1. Germline V lookup: CDR1 LGHNT, CDR2 FRNRAP. CDR3 length: 16 residues. Trimming removed 7 bases from V and 1 base from J; junction bases left unmatched: 11. The CDR3 loop is CASDGWTGISNTEAFF. CDR3 nucleotides: TGTGCTAGTGACGGGTGGACAGGGATATCGAACACTGAAGCTTTCTTT.

The J gene is TRBJ2-3, the V gene TRBV14; TRBD2 matches 10 bases. Trimming cost V 5 bases and J 2 bases; bases outside gene matches: 4. The CDR3 extends over 15 amino acids. Germline V CDR1 and CDR2: SGHDN, FVKESK. CDR3: CASSLTSGYTDTQYF. Here the CDR3 DNA reads TGTGCCAGCAGCTTGACTAGCGGGTACACAGATACGCAGTATTTT.

This clone came up once. The rearrangement links TRBV19 to TRBJ1-6, with 8 bases that match TRBD1. This CDR3 has 14 residues. Germline trimming cut 8 bases from V and 6 bases from J; bases unmatched to any gene: 6. CDR1 and CDR2 (germline): LNHDA, SQIVND (reference sequence). Here the CDR3 reads CASEWTGPNSPLHF. Here the CDR3 DNA reads TGTGCCAGTGAATGGACAGGGCCTAATTCACCCCTCCACTTT.

This chain joins TRBV7-3 and TRBJ2-3, with 12 bases matching TRBD2. Unmatched junction bases numbered 6, after V lost 0 bases and J lost 5 bases. CDR1 SGHTA and CDR2 FQGTGA come from the germline V gene. The CDR3 is 17 residues long. DNA for the CDR3: TGTGCCAGCAGCTTAACCGCTAGCGGGGGGGCCCTAGATACGCAGTATTTT. It encodes CASSLTASGGALDTQYF.

The V gene is TRBV7-3, the J gene TRBJ2-7; TRBD2 agrees at 8 bases. The CDR3 has 16 residues. V shed 3 bases, J shed 0 bases, and the junction held 7 bases outside the gene matches. CDR1 SGHTA and CDR2 FQGTGA come from the germline V gene. CDR3 residues: CASSFRGGVSSYEQYF. The CDR3 DNA sequence: TGTGCCAGCAGCTTTCGGGGGGGGGTAAGCTCCTACGAGCAGTACTTC.